The next 17 T cell receptor beta chains were all read from a single sample in a study of cytomegalovirus exposure and HLA in healthy donors. 60 Vbeta and 13 Jbeta primers were used in PCR. This table comes from immunoSEQ multiplex PCR, and its TCRdb copy is limited to in-frame clones, with some not included. The sample totals about 50,000 clones. The sequencing input was PBMCs. These receptors originate from a man between 18 and 29 years old in good health and CMV-seropositive.

This sequence joins TRBV30 and TRBJ1-5; D call uncertain. The CDR3 length is 16 residues. Between the trimmed V and J ends, which lost 0 bases and 0 bases, there was a span of 12 bases. The germline CDR1 and CDR2 sequences are GTSNPN and SVGIG (reference sequence). CDR3: CAWSVSPGYSNQPQHF. The CDR3, as DNA: TGTGCCTGGAGTGTGTCCCCAGGTTATAGCAATCAGCCCCAGCATTTT.

The chain joins TRBV6-5 to TRBJ2-1; TRBD2 agrees at 7 bases. This CDR3 is 14 amino acids long. The J segment lost 5 bases and the V segment lost 7 bases, leaving 8 bases of the junction unmatched. The germline CDR1 and CDR2 sequences are MNHEY and SVGAGI. CDR3 bases: TGTGCCAGCAAGCGGGATGGGACCCACAATGAGCAGTTCTTC. Encoded protein: CASKRDGTHNEQFF.

This sequence joins TRBV5-6 and TRBJ2-3; 8 nucleotides agree with TRBD2. CDR3 length: 16 amino acids. Per germline, CDR1 SGHDT and CDR2 YYEEEE. J lost 1 base, V lost 2 bases, and 6 bases had no gene match. CDR3 nucleotide sequence: TGTGCCAGCAGCTTTTACGGGAGGGTAGGCACAGATACGCAGTATTTT. It yields the protein CASSFYGRVGTDTQYF.

The chain couples TRBV5-6 to TRBJ1-4; D is undetermined. CDR1 is SGHDT, CDR2 YYEEEE, per germline. V dropped 1 base and J dropped 7 bases, with 14 bases sitting between them. CDR3 length equals 15 residues. The CDR3 region is CASSLSPNVGEKLFF. The DNA of the CDR3 is TGTGCCAGCAGCTTGAGCCCCAATGTCGGTGAAAAACTGTTTTTT. Supplemented by reference TRBV5-6 and TRBJ1-4, the full variable domain reads DAGVTQSPTHLIKTRGQQVTLRCSPKSGHDTVSWYQQALGQGPQFIFQYYEEEERQRGNFPDRFSGHQFPNYSSELNVNALLLGDSALYLCASSLSPNVGEKLFFGSGTQLSVL.

J is TRBJ2-7 and V is TRBV28, with 16 bases fitting TRBD2. CDR3 length: 19 amino acids. The V segment lost 6 bases and the J segment 4 bases; nucleotides outside the gene matches: 15. In germline, CDR1 is MDHEN, CDR2 SYDVKM. Here the CDR3 reads CASRLTGTSGRAKKYEQYF. CDR3 bases: TGTGCCAGCAGGCTCACCGGGACTAGCGGGAGGGCAAAGAAATACGAGCAGTACTTC.

This sequence joins TRBV5-4 and TRBJ2-7; the match to TRBD2 covers 10 bases. CDR1 and CDR2 (germline): SGHNT, YYREEE (reference sequence). The V and J ends lost 1 base and 2 bases, in that order; junction bases with no gene match: 9. The CDR3 has 17 residues. The CDR3 nucleotides are TGTGCCAGCAGCTTGAGTCTCTCAGCGGGAGGGACCTACGAGCAGTACTTC. This sequence encodes CASSLSLSAGGTYEQYF.

J is TRBJ2-2 and V is TRBV5-6, with 7 bases aligning to TRBD2. Trimming cost V 0 bases and J 4 bases; bases outside gene matches: 6. The germline gives CDR1 SGHDT, CDR2 YYEEEE. This CDR3 has 16 residues. This CDR3 reads CASSLVPTGGTGELFF. As DNA, the CDR3 is TGTGCCAGCAGCTTGGTCCCAACGGGAGGCACCGGGGAGCTGTTTTTT.

The J gene is TRBJ2-4, the V gene TRBV7-6; 8 positions agree with TRBD2. The CDR3 is made up of 18 amino acids. J lost 3 bases, V lost 5 bases, and 15 bases had no gene match. The V gene's germline CDR1 is SGHVS and CDR2 FNYEAQ. The chain's CDR3 is CASSPIMAGGSVKNIQYF. The CDR3 coding sequence is TGTGCCAGCAGCCCCATCATGGCGGGAGGCTCCGTCAAAAACATTCAGTACTTC.

The gene calls are TRBV6-8 and TRBJ2-3; 7 positions agree with TRBD1. CDR3 length equals 15 residues. The junction had 19 bases not matched to a gene; V was cut back by 7 bases and J by 12 bases. Germline lookup yields CDR1 MNHGY and CDR2 SAAAGT. CDR3: CASTDGQVPFRSQYF. The CDR3 DNA reads as TGTGCCAGCACCGACGGACAGGTCCCCTTTCGGTCTCAGTATTTT.

J is TRBJ2-7 and V is TRBV25-1, with 10 bases matching TRBD1. V lost 4 bases to trimming and J lost 1 base; unmatched junction nucleotides: 1. This CDR3 spans 14 amino acids. Germline CDR1 MGHDK, CDR2 SYGVNS. The CDR3 DNA reads as TGTGCCAGCAGTGGGACAGGGGGTTCCTACGAGCAGTACTTC. It translates to CASSGTGGSYEQYF.

This chain connects TRBV5-8 to TRBJ1-5; TRBD1 matches 7 bases. J was trimmed by 4 bases and V by 4 bases; bases with no gene match: 8. CDR3 length equals 15 residues. The germline V gene has CDR1 SGHTS and CDR2 YDEGEE. The CDR3 spells CASSPIQGQNQPQHF. CDR3 nucleotide sequence: TGTGCCAGCAGCCCCATCCAGGGACAGAATCAGCCCCAGCATTTT. Full variable domain (missing parts from reference TRBV5-8 and TRBJ1-5): EAGVTQSPTHLIKTRGQQATLRCSPISGHTSVYWYQQALGLGLQFLLWYDEGEERNRGNFPPRFSGRQFPNYSSELNVNALELEDSALYLCASSPIQGQNQPQHFGDGTRLSIL.

Comments on this clone: The same CDR3 also results from other DNA sequences found in this sample. The J gene is TRBJ2-2, the V gene TRBV7-3; D is uncertain. This CDR3 is built from 14 residues. Trimming shortened V by 0 bases and J by 2 bases, and 4 bases separated the two germline ends. The germline V gene has CDR1 SGHTA and CDR2 FQGTGA. This CDR3 reads CASSLTRNTGELFF. The CDR3 DNA reads TGTGCCAGCAGCTTAACCAGAAACACCGGGGAGCTGTTTTTT.

This chain uses TRBV4-1 with TRBJ2-5; 13 positions agree with TRBD2. The germline V gene has CDR1 MGHRA and CDR2 YSYEKL. V lost 3 bases to trimming and J lost 4 bases; unmatched junction nucleotides: 5. This CDR3 has 16 amino acids. CDR3: CASSHPRTSGRETQYF. CDR3 coding DNA: TGCGCCAGCAGCCACCCCCGGACTAGCGGGAGAGAGACCCAGTACTTC.

The chain couples TRBV19 to TRBJ2-1; 9 nucleotides line up with TRBD1. Trimming took 11 bases from V and 7 from J; bases not matched to a gene: 12. CDR3 size: 14 residues. CDR1 and CDR2 (germline): LNHDA, SQIVND (reference sequence). The CDR3 is CAAKGTGYPNEQFF. CDR3 coding DNA: TGTGCCGCCAAGGGGACAGGGTACCCAAATGAGCAGTTCTTC. The variable domain in full, completed from reference TRBV19 and TRBJ2-1, reads DGGITQSPKYLFRKEGQNVTLSCEQNLNHDAMYWYRQDPGQGLRLIYYSQIVNDFQKGDIAEGYSVSREKKESFPLTVTSAQKNPTAFYLCAAKGTGYPNEQFFGPGTRLTVL.

CDR3 in DNA: TGCGCCAGCAGCCAAGAAGGGACAGGGGGTCTTTCCTTCTATGGCTACACCTTC. It specifies CASSQEGTGGLSFYGYTF. This chain connects TRBV4-1 to TRBJ1-2; 11 nucleotides match TRBD1. Germline trimming cut 0 bases from V and 4 bases from J; bases unmatched to any gene: 10. The CDR3 is 18 residues long. Germline CDR1 is MGHRA and CDR2 is YSYEKL.

J is TRBJ1-5 and V is TRBV30; unclear D gene. V lost 3 bases and J lost 3, with 9 bases in between. CDR3 length: 13 residues. Germline CDR1 reads GTSNPN; CDR2 reads SVGIG (reference sequence). DNA of the CDR3: TGTGCCTGGAGCTCCCGGGACAATCAGCCCCAGCATTTT. Amino acids: CAWSSRDNQPQHF.

This chain links TRBV28 with TRBJ1-3, with TRBD1 matching over 8 bases. The CDR3 has 15 amino acids. Germline loops: CDR1 MDHEN, CDR2 SYDVKM. V lost 4 bases to trimming and J lost 8 bases; unmatched junction nucleotides: 10. As DNA, the CDR3 is TGTGCCAGCAGTTCCCAGGGGGCAGGGGGATACACCATATATTTT. Residues: CASSSQGAGGYTIYF.